This TCR beta chain was recorded in a study of CD8 T cells in ankylosing spondylitis. Germline V gene data show CDR1 as SEHNR and CDR2 as FQNEAQ (reference sequence). CDR3 length: 15 residues. Germline trimming cut 5 bases from V and 2 bases from J; bases unmatched to any gene: 6. As the method for making TCR beta libraries, quantitative 5'-RACE with molecular barcodes was used. One entry per CDR3 protein results from TCRdb running MiXCR on the 5' RACE reads. The sample yields more than 600,000 distinct CDR3 sequences, under 20% seen once. Study-wide results and limits: Those disease-linked clones were CD8+; they were also relatively rare in peripheral blood. Characteristic, it appeared, of ankylosing spondylitis blood was a TCR beta motif of roughly 8 highly homologous variants. Reportedly, significant enrichment of disease-linked clones occurred in matched ankylosing spondylitis synovial fluid.

Regarding this clonotype: Its target is unknown.

This receptor was obtained from a male donor with ankylosing spondylitis. Sequencing was performed on blood, either unsorted or a sorted T cell fraction (not recorded which). This rearrangement joins TRBV7-9 to TRBJ2-3; 8 nucleotides match TRBD1. DNA for the CDR3: TGTGCCAGCAGCGACGGACAGGGCCTCACAGATACGCAGTATTTT. The encoded protein is CASSDGQGLTDTQYF.